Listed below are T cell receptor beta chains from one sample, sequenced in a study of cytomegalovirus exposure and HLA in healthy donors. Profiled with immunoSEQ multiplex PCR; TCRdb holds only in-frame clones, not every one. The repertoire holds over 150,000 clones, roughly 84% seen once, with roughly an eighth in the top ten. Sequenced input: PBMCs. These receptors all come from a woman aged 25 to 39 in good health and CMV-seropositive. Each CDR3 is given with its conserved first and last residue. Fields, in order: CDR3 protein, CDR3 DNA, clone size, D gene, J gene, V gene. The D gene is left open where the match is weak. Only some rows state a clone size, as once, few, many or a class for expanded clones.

CDR3 protein: CASSRQDLSGNTIYF
CDR3 DNA: TGTGCCAGCAGCAGACAGGACCTCTCTGGAAACACCATATATTTT
clone size: -
D gene: -
J gene: TRBJ1-3
V gene: TRBV5-4

CDR3 protein: CASVTGTVELYEQYF
CDR3 DNA: TGTGCCAGCGTCACCGGGACAGTAGAACTCTACGAGCAGTACTTC
clone size: -
D gene: TRBD1
J gene: TRBJ2-7
V gene: TRBV28

CDR3 protein: CASSQRDRDEQYF
CDR3 DNA: TGTGCCAGCAGCCAACGGGACAGGGACGAGCAGTACTTC
clone size: -
D gene: TRBD1
J gene: TRBJ2-7
V gene: TRBV11-2

CDR3 protein: CASSLQTLRRRSTDTQYF
CDR3 DNA: TGTGCCAGCAGCTTGCAAACCCTTCGGCGGAGGAGCACAGATACGCAGTATTTT
clone size: -
D gene: -
J gene: TRBJ2-3
V gene: TRBV11-2

CDR3 protein: CAWSTTYQETQYF
CDR3 DNA: TGTGCCTGGAGTACAACGTACCAAGAGACCCAGTACTTC
clone size: -
D gene: -
J gene: TRBJ2-5
V gene: TRBV30

CDR3 protein: CASSATNTGELFF
CDR3 DNA: TGTGCCAGCAGCGCTACGAACACCGGGGAGCTGTTTTTT
clone size: -
D gene: -
J gene: TRBJ2-2
V gene: TRBV11-2

CDR3 protein: CASSVGAGATLGETQYF
CDR3 DNA: TGTGCCAGCAGTGTCGGGGCAGGGGCCACCTTGGGTGAGACCCAGTACTTC
clone size: -
D gene: -
J gene: TRBJ2-5
V gene: TRBV2

CDR3 protein: CASSPYGLAGALNEQYF
CDR3 DNA: TGTGCCAGCAGTCCCTATGGACTAGCGGGAGCACTGAACGAGCAGTACTTC
clone size: -
D gene: TRBD2
J gene: TRBJ2-7
V gene: TRBV28

CDR3 protein: CASSLDLAGVLGELFF
CDR3 DNA: TGTGCCAGCAGCTTAGATCTAGCGGGAGTACTCGGGGAGCTGTTTTTT
clone size: -
D gene: TRBD2
J gene: TRBJ2-2
V gene: TRBV11-2

CDR3 protein: CASSLDRDNQPQHF
CDR3 DNA: TGTGCCAGCAGCTTAGACAGGGATAATCAGCCCCAGCATTTT
clone size: -
D gene: -
J gene: TRBJ1-5
V gene: TRBV7-6

CDR3 protein: CASSPEGYEQYF
CDR3 DNA: TGTGCCAGCAGTCCGGAGGGTTACGAGCAGTACTTC
clone size: few
D gene: -
J gene: TRBJ2-7
V gene: TRBV6-1

CDR3 protein: CASSQDSRGDTQYF
CDR3 DNA: TGCGCCAGCAGCCAAGATAGCAGGGGAGATACGCAGTATTTT
clone size: -
D gene: -
J gene: TRBJ2-3
V gene: TRBV4-1

CDR3 protein: CASSEQGWDTEAFF
CDR3 DNA: TGTGCCAGCAGTGAACAGGGTTGGGACACTGAAGCTTTCTTT
clone size: -
D gene: -
J gene: TRBJ1-1
V gene: TRBV6-1

CDR3 protein: CASSVAPRGGGYTF
CDR3 DNA: TGTGCCAGCAGCGTAGCCCCTCGGGGGGGAGGCTACACCTTC
clone size: -
D gene: -
J gene: TRBJ1-2
V gene: TRBV9

CDR3 protein: CASSLMGGTDTQYF
CDR3 DNA: TGTGCCAGCAGCTTGATGGGAGGCACAGATACGCAGTATTTT
clone size: -
D gene: -
J gene: TRBJ2-3
V gene: TRBV5-4

CDR3 protein: CASSKADDQGQVHEQYF
CDR3 DNA: TGTGCCAGCAGCAAGGCAGACGATCAGGGACAGGTCCACGAGCAGTACTTC
clone size: -
D gene: TRBD1
J gene: TRBJ2-7
V gene: TRBV4-2

CDR3 protein: CAIKKVDNSYEQYF
CDR3 DNA: TGTGCCATCAAAAAAGTGGACAACTCCTACGAGCAGTACTTC
clone size: once
D gene: -
J gene: TRBJ2-7
V gene: TRBV10-3

CDR3 protein: CASSSRDSIEEQYF
CDR3 DNA: TGTGCCAGCAGCTCCCGGGACAGTATTGAAGAGCAGTACTTC
clone size: -
D gene: TRBD1
J gene: TRBJ2-7
V gene: TRBV7-9

CDR3 protein: CASRRGPSGNTIYF
CDR3 DNA: TGTGCCAGCAGACGAGGTCCCTCTGGAAACACCATATATTTT
clone size: -
D gene: -
J gene: TRBJ1-3
V gene: TRBV28

CDR3 protein: CASSLGSGTGSGNTIYF
CDR3 DNA: TGTGCCAGCAGCTTAGGATCCGGGACAGGGTCTGGAAACACCATATATTTT
clone size: -
D gene: TRBD1
J gene: TRBJ1-3
V gene: TRBV11-3

CDR3 protein: CASSLLQGVAGELFF
CDR3 DNA: TGTGCCAGCAGTTTATTGCAGGGGGTGGCCGGGGAGCTGTTTTTT
clone size: -
D gene: TRBD1
J gene: TRBJ2-2
V gene: TRBV28

CDR3 protein: CASSISGTSNYGYTF
CDR3 DNA: TGTGCCAGCAGCATATCCGGGACATCTAACTATGGCTACACCTTC
clone size: -
D gene: -
J gene: TRBJ1-2
V gene: TRBV5-6

CDR3 protein: CASSLFGYEQYF
CDR3 DNA: TGCGCCAGCAGCTTGTTCGGCTACGAGCAGTACTTC
clone size: -
D gene: -
J gene: TRBJ2-7
V gene: TRBV5-1